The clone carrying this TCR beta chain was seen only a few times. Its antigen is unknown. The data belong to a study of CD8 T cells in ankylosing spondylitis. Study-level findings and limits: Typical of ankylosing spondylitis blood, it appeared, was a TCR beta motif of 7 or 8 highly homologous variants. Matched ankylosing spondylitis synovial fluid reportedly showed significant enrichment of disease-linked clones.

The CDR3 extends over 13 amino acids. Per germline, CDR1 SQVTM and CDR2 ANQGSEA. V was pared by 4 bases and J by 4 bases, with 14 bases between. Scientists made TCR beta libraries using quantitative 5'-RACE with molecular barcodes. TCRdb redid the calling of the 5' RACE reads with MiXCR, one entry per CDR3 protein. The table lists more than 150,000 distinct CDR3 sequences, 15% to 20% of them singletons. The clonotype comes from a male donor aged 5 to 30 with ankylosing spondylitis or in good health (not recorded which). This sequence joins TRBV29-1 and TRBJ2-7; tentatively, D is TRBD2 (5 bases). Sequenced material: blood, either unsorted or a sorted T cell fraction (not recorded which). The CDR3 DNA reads TGCAGCGTTGTGACCGGGAACCTATACGAGCAGTACTTC. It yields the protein CSVVTGNLYEQYF.